Listed below are T cell receptor beta chains from one sample, sequenced in a study of Ad26.COV2.S vaccination and SARS-CoV-2 variants. TCRdb's table, derived via immunoSEQ multiplex PCR, lists solely in-frame clones and lacks some. The sample holds hundreds of thousands of clones, approximately 89% seen once. Sequencing was performed on peripheral blood, taken in a trial of Ad26.COV2.S vaccine versus placebo. The receptors come from a person between 18 and 65 years old who received the Ad26.COV2.S COVID-19 vaccine or a placebo. CDR3s include the opening cysteine and the closing phenylalanine or tryptophan. The D gene is left open where the match is weak. Only some rows state a clone size, as once, few, many or a class for expanded clones.

j_call v_call clone_size d_call cdr3_aa cdr3_nt
TRBJ1-2 TRBV7-2 few - CASSLAGGGGYTF TGTGCCAGCAGCTTAGCCGGGGGGGGTGGCTACACCTTC
TRBJ1-5 TRBV28 - - CASSLRGQGQPQHF TGTGCCAGCAGTTTAAGGGGCCAGGGACAGCCCCAGCATTTT
TRBJ1-2 TRBV7-6 once - CASSLGGKGTYGYTF TGTGCCAGCAGCTTGGGGGGAAAGGGGACCTATGGCTACACCTTC
TRBJ1-2 TRBV13 - - CASSLDTTHPGGYTF TGTGCCAGCAGCTTAGACACCACCCATCCTGGGGGGTACACCTTC
TRBJ1-6 TRBV6-5 - - CASSYSNQGRDSPLHF TGTGCCAGCAGTTACTCGAATCAGGGCCGGGATTCACCCCTCCACTTT
TRBJ2-5 TRBV7-9 - - CASRSERETQYF TGTGCCAGCAGGAGCGAGCGGGAGACCCAGTACTTC
TRBJ2-1 TRBV5-1 - - CASSLVGAPSYNEQFF TGCGCCAGCAGCTTGGTCGGGGCACCCTCCTACAATGAGCAGTTCTTC
TRBJ1-5 TRBV27 - TRBD1 CASRPGQLSNQPQHF TGTGCCAGCCGCCCGGGACAGCTAAGCAATCAGCCCCAGCATTTT
TRBJ1-1 TRBV27 - - CASSPTVNTEAFF TGTGCCAGCAGTCCAACAGTGAACACTGAAGCTTTCTTT
TRBJ2-2 TRBV5-1 few TRBD2 CASSLAGGDTGELFF TGCGCCAGCAGCTTGGCCGGGGGGGACACCGGGGAGCTGTTTTTT
TRBJ2-5 TRBV5-4 - - CASSFRRQGSLRTQYF TGTGCCAGCAGCTTCAGGCGGCAGGGCTCGTTACGGACCCAGTACTTC
TRBJ2-7 TRBV2 - - CASRVDFSEQYF TGTGCCAGCCGGGTGGACTTTTCAGAGCAGTACTTC
TRBJ1-2 TRBV7-9 - TRBD1 CASSWGQGVHGYTF TGTGCCAGCAGCTGGGGACAGGGGGTGCATGGCTACACCTTC
TRBJ2-5 TRBV12-3/TRBV12-4 - TRBD1 CASSFRGRETQYF TGTGCCAGCAGTTTCAGGGGGCGGGAGACCCAGTACTTC
TRBJ1-3 TRBV11-3 - - CASSPLPEGASSNTIYF TGTGCCAGCAGCCCCCTTCCCGAAGGGGCCTCTTCAAACACCATATATTTT
TRBJ2-2 TRBV24-1 - - CATSTGTNTGELFF TGTGCCACCAGTACAGGGACGAACACCGGGGAGCTGTTTTTT
TRBJ2-7 TRBV7-2 - TRBD2 CASSRGGGAYEQYF TGTGCCAGCAGCCGGGGCGGGGGGGCCTACGAGCAGTACTTC
TRBJ2-4 TRBV24-1 - TRBD1 CARRQGAAKNIQYF TGTGCCAGACGACAGGGGGCGGCCAAAAACATTCAGTACTTC
TRBJ2-4 TRBV19 - - CASSIRALIAKNIQYF TGTGCCAGTAGTATAAGGGCGCTGATAGCCAAAAACATTCAGTACTTC
TRBJ1-2 TRBV5-4 once - CASSLGQADYGYTF TGTGCCAGCAGCTTGGGACAGGCGGACTATGGCTACACCTTC
TRBJ2-5 TRBV5-1 once - CASSLGGGETQYF TGCGCCAGCAGCTTGGGTGGCGGAGAGACCCAGTACTTC
TRBJ1-1 TRBV5-1 - - CASSLETNTEAFF TGCGCCAGCAGCTTGGAAACTAACACTGAAGCTTTCTTT
TRBJ1-6 TRBV30 - - CAWNPGRNSPLHF TGTGCCTGGAATCCAGGGCGGAATTCACCCCTCCACTTT
TRBJ2-7 TRBV7-9 - - CASSLKGATAIGSYEQYF TGTGCCAGCAGCTTAAAGGGAGCAACAGCGATCGGCTCCTACGAGCAGTACTTC
TRBJ1-2 TRBV7-8 - - CASSPDLGYTF TGTGCCAGCAGCCCGGACCTTGGCTACACCTTC
TRBJ2-7 TRBV4-3 - TRBD1 CASSQGIGGEWEQYF TGCGCCAGCAGCCAAGGGATAGGGGGCGAGTGGGAGCAGTACTTC